This entry lists 5 T cell receptor beta chains sequenced from one sample in a study of shared T cell receptors in the human thymus. The table came from immunoSEQ multiplex PCR; TCRdb's copy has only in-frame clones and leaves some out. The data hold 650,000 to 950,000 clones, with approximately 85% observed a single time. This sample also belongs to another study, concerning human thymus T cells.

Material for sequencing was thymocytes. These receptors all come from a girl under three years old with a congenital heart defect.

The table lists this clone with a count of one. The rearrangement uses TRBV27 and TRBJ1-1; 9 positions agree with TRBD1. With V trimmed by 3 bases and J by 1 base, 6 bases remained unmatched. The CDR3 extends over 16 amino acids. CDR1 is MNHEY and CDR2 is SMNVEV in the germline V gene (reference sequence). CDR3 region: CASSLGDRVGNTEAFF. CDR3 DNA sequence: TGTGCCAGCAGTTTGGGGGACAGGGTCGGGAACACTGAAGCTTTCTTT.

CDR3 in amino acids: CATSRAGGLTEAFF. The CDR3 DNA reads TGTGCCACCAGCAGAGCAGGGGGGCTCACTGAAGCTTTCTTT. V is TRBV15 and J is TRBJ1-1; 7 bases align to TRBD1. Germline V gene data show CDR1 as LNHNV and CDR2 as YYDKDF (reference sequence). The CDR3 is 14 amino acids. The trim removed 1 base at V and 4 bases at J, leaving 3 bases unmatched.

This clone appeared a few times. As DNA, the CDR3 is TGTGCCAGCAGCTTGGGTCGGGAAGACAACTATGGCTACACCTTC. Translated: CASSLGREDNYGYTF. The chain combines TRBV5-6 with TRBJ1-2; no clear D gene. The CDR3 spans 15 residues. From germline, CDR1 is SGHDT and CDR2 YYEEEE. V was shortened by 0 bases and J by 2 bases, with 11 bases between the two germline ends.

The CDR3 here is CASSLGGGTDTQYF. The CDR3 coding sequence is TGTGCCAGCAGCTTGGGCGGGGGAACAGATACGCAGTATTTT. The chain uses TRBV5-4 and TRBJ2-3, with 7 bases aligning to TRBD2. The V gene's germline CDR1 is SGHNT and CDR2 YYREEE (reference sequence). This CDR3 comprises 14 residues. V was clipped by 0 bases and J by 3 bases; unmatched bases: 1.

The V and J genes are TRBV15 and TRBJ1-3; weak D call: TRBD1 (5 bases). The CDR3 has 16 amino acids. V lost 1 base and J 3 bases, leaving 13 bases between the germline ends. Germline loops: CDR1 LNHNV, CDR2 YYDKDF (reference sequence). This CDR3 is CATSRGTPDNGNTIYF. Here the CDR3 DNA reads TGTGCCACCAGCAGAGGGACACCCGATAATGGAAACACCATATATTTT.